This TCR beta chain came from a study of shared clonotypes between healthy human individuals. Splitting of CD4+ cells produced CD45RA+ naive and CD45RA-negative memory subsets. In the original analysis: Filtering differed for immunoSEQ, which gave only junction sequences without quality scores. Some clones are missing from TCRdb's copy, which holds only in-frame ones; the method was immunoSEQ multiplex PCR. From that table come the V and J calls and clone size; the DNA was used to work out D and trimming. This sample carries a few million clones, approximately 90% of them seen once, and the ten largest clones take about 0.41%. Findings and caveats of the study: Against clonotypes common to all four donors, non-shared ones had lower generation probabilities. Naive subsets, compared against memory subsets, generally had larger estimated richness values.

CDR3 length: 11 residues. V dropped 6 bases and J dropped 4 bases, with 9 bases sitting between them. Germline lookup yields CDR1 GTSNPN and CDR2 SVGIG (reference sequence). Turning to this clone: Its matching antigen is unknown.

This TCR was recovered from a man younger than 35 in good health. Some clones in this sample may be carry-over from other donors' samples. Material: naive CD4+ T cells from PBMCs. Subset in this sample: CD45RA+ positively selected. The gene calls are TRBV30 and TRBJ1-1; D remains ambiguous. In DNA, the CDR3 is TGTGCCTGCACCCAGATCACTGAAGCTTTCTTT. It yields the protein CACTQITEAFF.